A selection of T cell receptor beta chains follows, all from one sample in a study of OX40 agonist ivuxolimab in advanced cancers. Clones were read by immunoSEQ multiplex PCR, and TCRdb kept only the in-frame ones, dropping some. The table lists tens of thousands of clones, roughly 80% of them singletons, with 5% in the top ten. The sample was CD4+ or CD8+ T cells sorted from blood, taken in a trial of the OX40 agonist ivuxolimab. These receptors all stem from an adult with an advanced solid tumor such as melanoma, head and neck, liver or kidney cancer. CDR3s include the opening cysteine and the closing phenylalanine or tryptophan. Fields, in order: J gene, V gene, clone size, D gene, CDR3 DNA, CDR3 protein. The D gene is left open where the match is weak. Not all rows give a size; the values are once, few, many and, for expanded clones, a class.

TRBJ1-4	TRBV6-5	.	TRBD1	TGTGCCAGCAGCCGACAGGGCTTGGATGAAAAACTGTTTTTT	CASSRQGLDEKLFF
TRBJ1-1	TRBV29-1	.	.	TGCAGCGTTACCAGGGTCCTCATGAACACTGAAGCTTTCTTT	CSVTRVLMNTEAFF
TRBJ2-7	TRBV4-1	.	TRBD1	TGCGCCAGCAGCCGGTCCGGGACAGGGGTCGACGAGCAGTACTTC	CASSRSGTGVDEQYF
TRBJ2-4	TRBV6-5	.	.	TGTGCCAGCAGTGCTCCGGGGGTAGCCAAAAACATTCAGTACTTC	CASSAPGVAKNIQYF
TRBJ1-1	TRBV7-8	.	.	TGTGCCAGCAGCGGCCCCTCTAGTTCCACTGAAGCTTTCTTT	CASSGPSSSTEAFF
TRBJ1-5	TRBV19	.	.	TGTGCCAGTAGTATAAGTCGAGGGGCCAGCAATCAGCCCCAGCATTTT	CASSISRGASNQPQHF
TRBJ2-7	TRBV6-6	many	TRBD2	TGTGCCAGCAGTCTACTAGCGGGAGGGAGCGAGCAGTACTTC	CASSLLAGGSEQYF
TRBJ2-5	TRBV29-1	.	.	TGCAGCGTCGGAACAGGAGTTGAAGAGACCCAGTACTTC	CSVGTGVEETQYF
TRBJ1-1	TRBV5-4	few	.	TGTGCCAGCAGCCCCGGACAGCAAACAAACACTGAAGCTTTCTTT	CASSPGQQTNTEAFF
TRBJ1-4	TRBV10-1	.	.	TGCGCCAGCAGTGAATCTGCAACTAATGAAAAACTGTTTTTT	CASSESATNEKLFF
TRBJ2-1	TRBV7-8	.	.	TGTGCCAGCAGCTTAGCGGCAGGATACAATGAGCAGTTCTTC	CASSLAAGYNEQFF
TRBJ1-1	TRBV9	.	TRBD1	TGTGCCAGCAGCGTCACAGGGGGCACTGAAGCTTTCTTT	CASSVTGGTEAFF
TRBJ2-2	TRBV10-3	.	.	TGTGCCATCAGTGGGGGGGAGAACGCCGGGGAGCTGTTTTTT	CAISGGENAGELFF
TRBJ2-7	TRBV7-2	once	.	TGTGCCAGCAGCCTTAATGGCCTGAGGGGGGACGAGCAGTACTTC	CASSLNGLRGDEQYF
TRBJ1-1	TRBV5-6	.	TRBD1	TGTGCCAGCAGCTTAAGACAGGGAGGGATGCAGGACACTGAAGCTTTCTTT	CASSLRQGGMQDTEAFF
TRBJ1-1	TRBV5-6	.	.	TGTGCCAGCAGCTTGCCAGGGGAGAACACTGAAGCTTTCTTT	CASSLPGENTEAFF
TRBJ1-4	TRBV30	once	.	TGTGCCTGGAGTGGTTTGAGTTTAGATGAAAAACTGTTTTTT	CAWSGLSLDEKLFF
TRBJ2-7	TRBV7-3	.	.	TGTGCCAGCAGCCTCCAAGGGGTGAGGGATGAGCAGTACTTC	CASSLQGVRDEQYF
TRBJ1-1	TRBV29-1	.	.	TGCAGCGCGGTAGGGGGGGACACTGAAGCTTTCTTT	CSAVGGDTEAFF
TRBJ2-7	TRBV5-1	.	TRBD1	TGTGCCAGCACCACAGGGGAGAGGAAGCAGTACTTC	CASTTGERKQYF
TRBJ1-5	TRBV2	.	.	TGTGCCAGCAGTGAAGAGGCCAGTAGCTATAGCAATCAGCCCCAGCATTTT	CASSEEASSYSNQPQHF
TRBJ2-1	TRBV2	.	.	TGTGCCAGCAGTGAATCTACAGATTTAGGTGAGCAGTTCTTC	CASSESTDLGEQFF
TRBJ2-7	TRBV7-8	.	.	TGTGCCAGCAGCGTGGAGGGGCTCGAGCAGTACTTC	CASSVEGLEQYF
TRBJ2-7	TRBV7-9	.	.	TGTGCCAGCAGCTCGACTCAGGGGGGCCTACGGGAGCAGTACTTC	CASSSTQGGLREQYF
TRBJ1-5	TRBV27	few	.	TGTGCCAGCAGTTTATACCCGCCCGGGGGGAGCAATCAGCCCCAGCATTTT	CASSLYPPGGSNQPQHF
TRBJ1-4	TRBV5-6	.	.	TGTGCCAGCAGCAAGCTCGGGGTTCCGAATGAAAAACTGTTTTTT	CASSKLGVPNEKLFF
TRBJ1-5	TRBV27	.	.	TGTGCCAGCAGTTTGAGGGGCCAACAGCCCCAGCATTTT	CASSLRGQQPQHF
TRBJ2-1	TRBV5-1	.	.	TGCGCCAGCAGCTTGTACTGGAGCCCCAATGAGCAGTTCTTC	CASSLYWSPNEQFF
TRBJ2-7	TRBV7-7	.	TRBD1	TGTGCCAGCAGTCAAAACAGGGGCCCTCTCTACGAGCAGTACTTC	CASSQNRGPLYEQYF
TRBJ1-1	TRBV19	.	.	TGTGCCAGTAGTATAGGGCAGGGCACTGAAGCTTTCTTT	CASSIGQGTEAFF
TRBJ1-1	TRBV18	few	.	TGTGCCAGCTCACTACAAGAGACGGTGAACACTGAAGCTTTCTTT	CASSLQETVNTEAFF
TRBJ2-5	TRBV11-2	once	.	TGTGCCAGCAGCTTAGCCGGGTACCAAGAGACCCAGTACTTC	CASSLAGYQETQYF
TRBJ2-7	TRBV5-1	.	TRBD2	TGCGCCAGCAGCGGGGGACTAGCGGGGTACGAGCAGTACTTC	CASSGGLAGYEQYF
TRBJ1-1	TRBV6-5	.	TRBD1	TGTGCCAGCAGTACAGGACAGGGGGAAGCTTTCTTT	CASSTGQGEAFF
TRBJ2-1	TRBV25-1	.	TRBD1	TGTGCCAGCAGCCGAACAGGGGCGGCTCCCAATGAGCAGTTCTTC	CASSRTGAAPNEQFF
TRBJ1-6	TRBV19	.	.	TGTGCCAGTGATCCGGGACCCTTACTATCGGGCTCCTATAATTCACCCCTCCACTTT	CASDPGPLLSGSYNSPLHF
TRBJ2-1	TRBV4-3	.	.	TGCGCCAGCAGCCAAGAAAGGGGCAACGAGCAGTTCTTC	CASSQERGNEQFF
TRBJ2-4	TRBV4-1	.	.	TGCGCCAGCAGCCTCGGTGTCGGAGGAACCAAAAACATTCAGTACTTC	CASSLGVGGTKNIQYF
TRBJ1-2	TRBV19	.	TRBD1	TGTGCCAGTGGAGGGGGGACAGCGAGTGGCTACACCTTC	CASGGGTASGYTF
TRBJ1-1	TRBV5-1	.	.	TGCGCCAGCAGCACCCGACAGAGGACATTGAACACTGAAGCTTTCTTT	CASSTRQRTLNTEAFF
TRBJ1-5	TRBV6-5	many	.	TGTGCCAGCAGTCAGGGCCGGGGTAGCAATCAGCCCCAGCATTTT	CASSQGRGSNQPQHF
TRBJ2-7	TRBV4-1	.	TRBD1	TGCGCCAGCAGCCAAGGACAGGGTTTCATGTACGAGCAGTACTTC	CASSQGQGFMYEQYF